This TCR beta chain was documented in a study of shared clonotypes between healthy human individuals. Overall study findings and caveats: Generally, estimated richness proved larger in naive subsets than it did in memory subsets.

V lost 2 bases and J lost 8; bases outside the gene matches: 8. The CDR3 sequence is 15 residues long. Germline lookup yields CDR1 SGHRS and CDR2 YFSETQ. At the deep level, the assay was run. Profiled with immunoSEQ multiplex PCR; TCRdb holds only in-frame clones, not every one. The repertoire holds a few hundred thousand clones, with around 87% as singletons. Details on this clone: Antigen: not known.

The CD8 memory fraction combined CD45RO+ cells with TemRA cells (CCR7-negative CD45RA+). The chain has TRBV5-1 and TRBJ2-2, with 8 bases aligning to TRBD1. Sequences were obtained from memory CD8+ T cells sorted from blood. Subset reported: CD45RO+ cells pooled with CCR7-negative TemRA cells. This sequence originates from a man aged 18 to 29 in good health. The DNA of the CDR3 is TGCGCCAGCAGCTTAATACGGGGACAGGCAGGGGAGCTGTTTTTT. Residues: CASSLIRGQAGELFF.